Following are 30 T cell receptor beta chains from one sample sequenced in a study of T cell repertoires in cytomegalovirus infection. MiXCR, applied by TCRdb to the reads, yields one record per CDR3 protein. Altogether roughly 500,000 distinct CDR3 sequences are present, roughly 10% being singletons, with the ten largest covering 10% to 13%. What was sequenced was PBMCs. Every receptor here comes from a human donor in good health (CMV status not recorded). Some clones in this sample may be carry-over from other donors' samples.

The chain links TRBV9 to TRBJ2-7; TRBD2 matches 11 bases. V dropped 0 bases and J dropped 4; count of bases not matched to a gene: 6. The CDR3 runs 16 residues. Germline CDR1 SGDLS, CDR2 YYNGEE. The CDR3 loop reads CASSVAGTSGFYEQYF. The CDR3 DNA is TGTGCCAGCAGCGTAGCGGGGACTAGCGGATTTTACGAGCAGTACTTC.

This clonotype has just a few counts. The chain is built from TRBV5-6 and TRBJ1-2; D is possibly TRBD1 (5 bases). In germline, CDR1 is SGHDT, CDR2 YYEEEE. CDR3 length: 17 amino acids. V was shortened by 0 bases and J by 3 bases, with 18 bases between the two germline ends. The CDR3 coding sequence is TGTGCCAGCAGCTTGGATCTCAGGGTGAAGGGTGACTATGGCTACACCTTC. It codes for CASSLDLRVKGDYGYTF.

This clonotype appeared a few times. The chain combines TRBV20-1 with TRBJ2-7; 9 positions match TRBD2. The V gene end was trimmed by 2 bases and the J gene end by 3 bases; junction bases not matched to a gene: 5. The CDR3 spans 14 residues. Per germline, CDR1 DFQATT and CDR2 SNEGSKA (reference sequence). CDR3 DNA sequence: TGCAGTGCTAGATTAGCGGGGGATAGCTACGAGCAGTACTTC. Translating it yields CSARLAGDSYEQYF.

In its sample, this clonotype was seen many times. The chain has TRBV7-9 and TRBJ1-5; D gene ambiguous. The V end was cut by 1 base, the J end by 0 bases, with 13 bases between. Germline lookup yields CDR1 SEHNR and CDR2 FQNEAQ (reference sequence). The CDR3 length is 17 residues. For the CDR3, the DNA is TGTGCCAGCAGCTTAGGGGCAGGCCTTGATAGCAATCAGCCCCAGCATTTT. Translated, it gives CASSLGAGLDSNQPQHF. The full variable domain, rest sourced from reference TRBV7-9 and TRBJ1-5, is DTGVSQNPRHKITKRGQNVTFRCDPISEHNRLYWYRQTLGQGPEFLTYFQNEAQLEKSRLLSDRFSAERPKGSFSTLEIQRTEQGDSAMYLCASSLGAGLDSNQPQHFGDGTRLSIL.

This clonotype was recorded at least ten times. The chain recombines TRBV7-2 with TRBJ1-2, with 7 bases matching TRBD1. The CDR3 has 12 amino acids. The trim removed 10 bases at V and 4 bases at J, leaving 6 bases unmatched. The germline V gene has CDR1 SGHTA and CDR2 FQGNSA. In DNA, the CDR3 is TGTGCCACAGGGGGATTTGGCTATGGCTACACCTTC. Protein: CATGGFGYGYTF.

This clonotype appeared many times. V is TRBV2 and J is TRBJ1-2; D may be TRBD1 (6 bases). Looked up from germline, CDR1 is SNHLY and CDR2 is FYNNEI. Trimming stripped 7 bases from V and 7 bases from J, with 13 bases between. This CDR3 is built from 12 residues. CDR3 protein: CASMAGASGYTF. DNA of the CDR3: TGTGCCAGCATGGCGGGGGCGAGTGGCTACACCTTC.

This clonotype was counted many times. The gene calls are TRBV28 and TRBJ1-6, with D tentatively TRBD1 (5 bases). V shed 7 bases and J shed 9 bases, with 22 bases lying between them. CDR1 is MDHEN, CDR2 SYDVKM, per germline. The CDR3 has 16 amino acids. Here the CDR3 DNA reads TGTGCCAGCACCCGATTCGGGGAAAGGACAATTTCACCCCTCCACTTT. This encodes CASTRFGERTISPLHF.

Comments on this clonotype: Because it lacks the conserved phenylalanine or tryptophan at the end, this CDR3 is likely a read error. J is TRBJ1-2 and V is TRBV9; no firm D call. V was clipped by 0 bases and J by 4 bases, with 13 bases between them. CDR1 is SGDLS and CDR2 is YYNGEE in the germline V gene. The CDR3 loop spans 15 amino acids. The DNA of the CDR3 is TGTGCCAGCAGCGTAGTGTCGACTATTGGCTATGGCTACACCATC. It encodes CASSVVSTIGYGYTI.

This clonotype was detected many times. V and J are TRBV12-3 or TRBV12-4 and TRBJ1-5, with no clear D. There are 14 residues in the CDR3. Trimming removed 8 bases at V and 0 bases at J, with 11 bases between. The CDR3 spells CASLWGDSNQPQHF. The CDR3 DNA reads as TGTGCCAGCTTGTGGGGAGATAGCAATCAGCCCCAGCATTTT.

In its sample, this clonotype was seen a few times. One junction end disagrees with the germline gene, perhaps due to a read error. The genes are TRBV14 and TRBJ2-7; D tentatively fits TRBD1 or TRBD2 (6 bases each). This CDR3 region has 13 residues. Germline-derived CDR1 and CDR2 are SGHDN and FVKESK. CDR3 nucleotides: TGTGCCAGCAGCCAAGCGAGGGGGGCGAAAAAGAACTTC. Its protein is CASSQARGAKKNF.

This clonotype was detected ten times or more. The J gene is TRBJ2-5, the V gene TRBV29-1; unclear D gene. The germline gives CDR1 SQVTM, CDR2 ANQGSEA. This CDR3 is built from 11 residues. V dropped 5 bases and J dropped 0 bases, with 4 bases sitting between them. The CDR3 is CSVRYQETQYF. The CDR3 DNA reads TGCAGCGTTCGGTACCAAGAGACCCAGTACTTC. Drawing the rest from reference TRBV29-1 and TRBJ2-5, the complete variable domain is SAVISQKPSRDICQRGTSLTIQCQVDSQVTMMFWYRQQPGQSLTLIATANQGSEATYESGFVIDKFPISRPNLTFSTLTVSNMSPEDSSIYLCSVRYQETQYFGPGTRLLVL.

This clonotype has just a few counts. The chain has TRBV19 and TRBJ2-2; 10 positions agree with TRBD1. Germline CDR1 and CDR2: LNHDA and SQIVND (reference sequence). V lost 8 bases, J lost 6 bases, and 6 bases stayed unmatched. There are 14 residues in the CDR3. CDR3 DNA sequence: TGTGCCAGTGGCCAGGGACAGGGGTCCGGGGAGCTGTTTTTT. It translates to CASGQGQGSGELFF.

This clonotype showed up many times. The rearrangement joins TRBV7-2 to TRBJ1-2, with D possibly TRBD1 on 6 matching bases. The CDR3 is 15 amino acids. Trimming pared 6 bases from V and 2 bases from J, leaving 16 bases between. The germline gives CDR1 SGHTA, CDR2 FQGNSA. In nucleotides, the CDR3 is TGTGCCAGCAGTCCTGGGGGCGTCAGGAACTATGGCTACACCTTC. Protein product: CASSPGGVRNYGYTF.

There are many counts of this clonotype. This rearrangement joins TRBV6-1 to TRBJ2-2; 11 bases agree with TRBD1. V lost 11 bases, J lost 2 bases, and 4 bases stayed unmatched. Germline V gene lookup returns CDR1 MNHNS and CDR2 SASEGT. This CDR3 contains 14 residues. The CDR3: CAGQGARNTGELFF. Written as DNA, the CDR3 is TGTGCCGGACAGGGGGCGCGAAACACCGGGGAGCTGTTTTTT.

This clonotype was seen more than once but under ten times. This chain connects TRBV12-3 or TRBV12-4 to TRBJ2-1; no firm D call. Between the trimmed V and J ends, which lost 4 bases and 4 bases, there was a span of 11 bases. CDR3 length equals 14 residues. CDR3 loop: CASSSQTIYNEQFF. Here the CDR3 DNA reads TGTGCCAGCAGTTCGCAGACCATTTACAATGAGCAGTTCTTC.

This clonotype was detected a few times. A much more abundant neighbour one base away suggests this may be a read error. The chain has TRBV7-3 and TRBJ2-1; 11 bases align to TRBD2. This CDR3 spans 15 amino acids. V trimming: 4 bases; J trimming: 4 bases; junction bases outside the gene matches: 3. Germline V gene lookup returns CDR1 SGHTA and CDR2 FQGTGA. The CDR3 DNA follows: TGTGCCAGCAGCTCGACTAGCGGGGCTTACAATGAGCAGTTCTTC. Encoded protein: CASSSTSGAYNEQFF. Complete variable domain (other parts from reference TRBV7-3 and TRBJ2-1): GAGVSQTPSNKVTEKGKYVELRCDPISGHTALYWYRQSLGQGPEFLIYFQGTGAADDSGLPNDRFFAVRPEGSVSTLKIQRTERGDSAVYLCASSSTSGAYNEQFFGPGTRLTVL.

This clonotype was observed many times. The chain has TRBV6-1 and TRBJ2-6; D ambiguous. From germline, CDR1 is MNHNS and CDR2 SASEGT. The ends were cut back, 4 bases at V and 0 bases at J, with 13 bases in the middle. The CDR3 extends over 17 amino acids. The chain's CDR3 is CASSGGFLISGANVLTF. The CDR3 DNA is TGTGCCAGCAGTGGGGGTTTTCTTATCTCTGGGGCCAACGTCCTGACTTTC.

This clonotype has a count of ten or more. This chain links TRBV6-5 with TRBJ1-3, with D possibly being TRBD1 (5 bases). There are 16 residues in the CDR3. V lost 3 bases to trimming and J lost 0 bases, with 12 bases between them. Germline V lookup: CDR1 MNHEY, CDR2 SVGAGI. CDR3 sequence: CASSYIGGNSGNTIYF. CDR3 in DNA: TGTGCCAGCAGTTATATTGGGGGGAACTCTGGAAACACCATATATTTT.

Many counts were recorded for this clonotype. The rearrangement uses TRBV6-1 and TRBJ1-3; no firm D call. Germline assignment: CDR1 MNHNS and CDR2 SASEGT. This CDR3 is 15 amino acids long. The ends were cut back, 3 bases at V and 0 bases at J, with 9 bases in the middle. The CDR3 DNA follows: TGTGCCAGCAGTGACGGGAGAGTCTCTGGAAACACCATATATTTT. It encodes CASSDGRVSGNTIYF.

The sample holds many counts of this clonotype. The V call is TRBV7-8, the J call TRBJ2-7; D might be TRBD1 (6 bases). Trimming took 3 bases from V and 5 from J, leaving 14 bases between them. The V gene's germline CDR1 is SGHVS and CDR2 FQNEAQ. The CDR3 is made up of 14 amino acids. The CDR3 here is CASSFLQGGDEQYF. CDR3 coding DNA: TGTGCCAGCAGCTTCCTACAGGGTGGGGACGAGCAGTACTTC.

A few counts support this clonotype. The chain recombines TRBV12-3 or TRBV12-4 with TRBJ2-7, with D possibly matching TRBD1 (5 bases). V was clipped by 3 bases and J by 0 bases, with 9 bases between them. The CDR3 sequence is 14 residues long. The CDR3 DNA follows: TGTGCCAGCAGTTTTGACAGTAGCTCCTACGAGCAGTACTTC. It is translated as CASSFDSSSYEQYF.

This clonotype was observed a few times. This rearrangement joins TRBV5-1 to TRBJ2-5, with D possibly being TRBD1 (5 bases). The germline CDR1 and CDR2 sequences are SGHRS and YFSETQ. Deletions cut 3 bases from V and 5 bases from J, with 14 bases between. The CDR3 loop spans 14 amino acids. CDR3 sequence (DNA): TGCGCCAGCAGCTACTCAGGGTCGGAGGAGACCCAGTACTTC. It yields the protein CASSYSGSEETQYF.

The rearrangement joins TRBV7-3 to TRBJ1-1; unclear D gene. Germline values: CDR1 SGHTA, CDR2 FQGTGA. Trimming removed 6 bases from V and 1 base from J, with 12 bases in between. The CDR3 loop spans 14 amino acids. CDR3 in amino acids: CASRLGEGNTEAFF. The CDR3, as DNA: TGTGCCAGCAGGCTTGGGGAGGGGAACACTGAAGCTTTCTTT.

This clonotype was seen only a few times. As DNA, the CDR3 is TGTGCCAGTAGGGAATCTACTGAAGCTTTCTTT. Protein: CASRESTEAFF. This chain links TRBV19 with TRBJ1-1; no reliable D call. Looked up from germline, CDR1 is LNHDA and CDR2 is SQIVND (reference sequence). The V end was cut by 6 bases, the J end by 5 bases, with 7 bases between. The CDR3 extends over 11 amino acids.

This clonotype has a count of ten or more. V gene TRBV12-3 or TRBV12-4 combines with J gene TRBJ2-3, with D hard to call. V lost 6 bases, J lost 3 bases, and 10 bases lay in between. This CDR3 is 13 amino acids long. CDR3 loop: CASRPLDTDTQYF. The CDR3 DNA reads TGTGCCAGCAGGCCTTTAGATACAGATACGCAGTATTTT.

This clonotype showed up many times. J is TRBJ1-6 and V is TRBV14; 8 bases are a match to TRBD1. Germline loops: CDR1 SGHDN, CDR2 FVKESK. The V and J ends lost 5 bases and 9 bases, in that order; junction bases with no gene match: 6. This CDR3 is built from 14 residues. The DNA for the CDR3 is TGTGCCAGCAGCGGCCGGACAGGGAGTTCACCCCTCCACTTT. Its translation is CASSGRTGSSPLHF.

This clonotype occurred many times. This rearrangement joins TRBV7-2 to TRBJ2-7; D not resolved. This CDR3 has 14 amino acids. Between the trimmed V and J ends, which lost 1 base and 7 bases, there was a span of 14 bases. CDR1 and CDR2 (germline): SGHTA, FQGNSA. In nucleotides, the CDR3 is TGTGCCAGCAGCTTAGAGTCCCAGTACGGGGAGCAGTACTTC. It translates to CASSLESQYGEQYF.

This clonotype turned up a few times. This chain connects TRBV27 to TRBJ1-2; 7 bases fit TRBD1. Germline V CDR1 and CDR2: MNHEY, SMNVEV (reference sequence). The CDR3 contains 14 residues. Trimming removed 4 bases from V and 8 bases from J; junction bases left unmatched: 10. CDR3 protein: CASSYTGQAGGYTF. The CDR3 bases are TGTGCCAGCAGTTATACCGGACAGGCTGGGGGCTACACCTTC.

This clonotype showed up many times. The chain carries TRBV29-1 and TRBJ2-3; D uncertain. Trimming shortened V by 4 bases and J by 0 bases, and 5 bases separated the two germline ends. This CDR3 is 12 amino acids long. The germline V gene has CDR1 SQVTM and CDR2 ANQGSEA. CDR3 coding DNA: TGCAGCGTTGTTAGGAGCACAGATACGCAGTATTTT. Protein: CSVVRSTDTQYF.

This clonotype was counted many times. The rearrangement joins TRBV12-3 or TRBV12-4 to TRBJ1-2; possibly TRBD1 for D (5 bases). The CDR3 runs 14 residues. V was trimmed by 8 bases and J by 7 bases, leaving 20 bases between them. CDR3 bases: TGTGCCAGCCGATATGGGGAAGGGGTCGGTGGCTACACCTTC. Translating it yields CASRYGEGVGGYTF.